One sample yielded the 32 T cell receptor beta chains listed below, sequenced in a study of T cell changes during pregnancy in multiple sclerosis. Libraries were prepared by immunoSEQ multiplex PCR; TCRdb keeps only in-frame clonotypes and omits some of them. In the table there are 90,000 to 100,000 clones, roughly 90% of which are singletons. The sequencing here drew on peripheral blood, taken in the first trimester of pregnancy. The receptors here all came from a female donor with multiple sclerosis, enrolled in a pregnancy study.

V usage is TRBV30 and J usage is TRBJ2-5, with 10 nucleotides matching TRBD2. V lost 2 bases to trimming and J lost 3 bases; unmatched junction nucleotides: 3. The CDR3 has 14 amino acids. Germline-derived CDR1 and CDR2 are GTSNPN and SVGIG (reference sequence). The CDR3 spells CAWSRSGRKETQYF. In DNA form, the CDR3 reads TGTGCCTGGAGTCGTAGCGGGAGGAAAGAGACCCAGTACTTC.

This chain uses TRBV5-1 with TRBJ2-1; tentative D call: TRBD2 (6 bases). The CDR3 has 15 amino acids. Germline V gene sequence: CDR1 SGHRS, CDR2 YFSETQ. V dropped 4 bases and J dropped 4 bases, with 15 bases sitting between them. CDR3 DNA sequence: TGCGCCAGCAGCGGAGGGGACTTCAGATACAATGAGCAGTTCTTC. It encodes CASSGGDFRYNEQFF.

J is TRBJ2-2 and V is TRBV5-6; maybe TRBD1 (5 bases). This CDR3 contains 15 residues. Per germline, CDR1 SGHDT and CDR2 YYEEEE. V dropped 0 bases and J dropped 7 bases, with 13 bases sitting between them. The CDR3 reads CASSLELDRGGELFF. The CDR3 nucleotides are TGTGCCAGCAGCTTGGAATTAGATAGGGGCGGGGAGCTGTTTTTT.

V is TRBV19 and J is TRBJ1-5; D gene unclear. The ends were cut back, 4 bases at V and 9 bases at J, with 7 bases in the middle. The CDR3 runs to 11 residues. Germline V gene data show CDR1 as LNHDA and CDR2 as SQIVND (reference sequence). The CDR3 here is CASSTVPPQHF. The CDR3 DNA reads TGTGCCAGTAGTACGGTCCCGCCCCAGCATTTT.

This chain joins TRBV5-1 and TRBJ1-4; TRBD1 might be the D (6 bases). The CDR3 is made up of 13 amino acids. Trimming shortened V by 3 bases and J by 11 bases, and 14 bases separated the two germline ends. CDR1 and CDR2 from the germline V gene are SGHRS and YFSETQ. CDR3 protein: CASSSGTGMKLFF. DNA for the CDR3: TGCGCCAGCAGCTCTGGAACAGGGATGAAACTGTTTTTT. The full variable domain, with the rest looked up from reference TRBV5-1 and TRBJ1-4, is KAGVTQTPRYLIKTRGQQVTLSCSPISGHRSVSWYQQTPGQGLQFLFEYFSETQRNKGNFPGRFSGRQFSNSRSEMNVSTLELGDSALYLCASSSGTGMKLFFGSGTQLSVL.

V gene TRBV9 combines with J gene TRBJ1-5; 7 bases are a match to TRBD1. V shed 3 bases, J shed 7 bases, and the junction held 4 bases outside the gene matches. There are 13 residues in the CDR3. From germline, CDR1 is SGDLS and CDR2 YYNGEE. This CDR3 is CASSGTGDQPQHF. CDR3 in DNA: TGTGCCAGCAGCGGCACAGGGGACCAGCCCCAGCATTTT.

This chain connects TRBV29-1 to TRBJ2-7, with 12 bases that match TRBD1. The V gene end was trimmed by 6 bases and the J gene end by 6 bases; junction bases not matched to a gene: 9. This CDR3 is built from 14 residues. Germline V gene sequence: CDR1 SQVTM, CDR2 ANQGSEA. The CDR3 loop reads CSVDPGQGAGEQYF. In DNA form, the CDR3 reads TGCAGCGTGGACCCGGGACAGGGGGCGGGCGAGCAGTACTTC.

This chain joins TRBV27 and TRBJ2-1; D might be TRBD2 (5 bases). The V gene's germline CDR1 is MNHEY and CDR2 SMNVEV (reference sequence). The ends were cut back, 2 bases at V and 0 bases at J, with 8 bases in the middle. CDR3 size: 15 residues. The CDR3 DNA sequence: TGTGCCAGCAGTTTAGCGGGCCGCTCCTACAATGAGCAGTTCTTC. This gives the protein CASSLAGRSYNEQFF.

The rearrangement uses TRBV7-6 and TRBJ1-1, with 7 bases aligning to TRBD1. The germline V gene has CDR1 SGHVS and CDR2 FNYEAQ. This CDR3 comprises 19 residues. V dropped 5 bases and J dropped 1; count of bases not matched to a gene: 19. Here the CDR3 reads CASSRWVGGASASNTEAFF. In nucleotides, the CDR3 is TGTGCCAGCAGCCGATGGGTAGGGGGCGCATCGGCCTCGAACACTGAAGCTTTCTTT.

This rearrangement joins TRBV30 to TRBJ2-6; D ambiguous. CDR1 GTSNPN and CDR2 SVGIG come from the germline V gene (reference sequence). Trimming left V 4 bases short and J 1 base short, with 5 bases between. This CDR3 has 13 amino acids. CDR3 protein: CAWTVSGANVLTF. Here the CDR3 DNA reads TGTGCCTGGACCGTGTCTGGGGCCAACGTCCTGACTTTC.

This clone appeared once. The rearrangement uses TRBV27 and TRBJ2-7, with 9 bases lining up with TRBD1. Germline loops: CDR1 MNHEY, CDR2 SMNVEV (reference sequence). Trimming cost V 4 bases and J 6 bases; bases outside gene matches: 13. The CDR3 loop spans 16 amino acids. CDR3 protein: CASSSLLRTGDSEQYF. The CDR3 region has the DNA TGTGCCAGCAGTTCGCTACTCCGGACAGGGGACTCCGAGCAGTACTTC.

V is TRBV28 and J is TRBJ2-2, with 8 bases lining up with TRBD2. V gave up 4 bases and J gave up 3 bases; unmatched junction bases: 4. Germline CDR1 reads MDHEN; CDR2 reads SYDVKM. This CDR3 contains 15 residues. The CDR3 DNA reads as TGTGCCAGCAGTTACCCGGGGGGGGACACCGGGGAGCTGTTTTTT. The encoded protein is CASSYPGGDTGELFF.

The CDR3 reads CASSYRGRGGNTIYF. The CDR3 DNA reads as TGTGCCAGCAGTTACAGGGGGCGAGGTGGAAACACCATATATTTT. The rearrangement links TRBV28 to TRBJ1-3; 9 bases align to TRBD1. The CDR3 spans 15 residues. V was pared by 4 bases and J by 3 bases, with 4 bases of the junction left unmatched. CDR1 and CDR2 (germline): MDHEN, SYDVKM.

The chain recombines TRBV15 with TRBJ1-1; perhaps TRBD1 as D (6 bases). There are 15 residues in the CDR3. V was shortened by 5 bases and J by 0 bases, with 13 bases between the two germline ends. Germline V CDR1 and CDR2: LNHNV, YYDKDF (reference sequence). CDR3 loop: CATSPRTAMNTEAFF. The CDR3 DNA sequence: TGTGCCACCAGCCCAAGGACAGCCATGAACACTGAAGCTTTCTTT.

The rearrangement joins TRBV7-2 to TRBJ1-2; tentative D call: TRBD1 (6 bases). The CDR3 sequence is 17 residues long. Germline loops: CDR1 SGHTA, CDR2 FQGNSA. V lost 1 base and J lost 8, with 23 bases in between. As DNA, the CDR3 is TGTGCCAGCAGCTTAGACCTAGGACAGTCCTTTCTTGGGGGCTACACCTTC. Protein product: CASSLDLGQSFLGGYTF.

The chain employs TRBV4-1 and TRBJ2-4; weak D call: TRBD2 (5 bases). Germline values: CDR1 MGHRA, CDR2 YSYEKL. The CDR3 covers 14 residues. V was shortened by 2 bases and J by 3 bases, with 8 bases between the two germline ends. The CDR3 bases are TGCGCCAGCAGCCAACCCCGGGACAAAAACATTCAGTACTTC. This translates into CASSQPRDKNIQYF.

This rearrangement joins TRBV9 to TRBJ2-7, with 16 bases that match TRBD2. The CDR3 loop spans 17 amino acids. Germline CDR1 is SGDLS and CDR2 is YYNGEE. V lost 3 bases and J lost 2; bases outside the gene matches: 5. CDR3 loop: CASSDGGLAGGPYEQYF. The CDR3 nucleotides are TGTGCCAGCAGCGATGGGGGACTAGCGGGAGGGCCCTACGAGCAGTACTTC.

The chain couples TRBV7-2 to TRBJ2-3; D is uncertain. The V gene's germline CDR1 is SGHTA and CDR2 FQGNSA. This CDR3 is 13 amino acids long. Deletions cut 4 bases from V and 0 bases from J, with 5 bases between. The CDR3: CASSSPSTDTQYF. The CDR3 nucleotides are TGTGCCAGCAGCTCCCCGAGCACAGATACGCAGTATTTT.

The chain carries TRBV19 and TRBJ1-5; D might be TRBD1 (6 bases). Trimming removed 7 bases at V and 6 bases at J, with 16 bases between. This CDR3 comprises 14 residues. Germline V gene lookup returns CDR1 LNHDA and CDR2 SQIVND (reference sequence). The CDR3 spells CASNPTGRSQPQHF. The CDR3 DNA reads as TGTGCCAGTAACCCTACAGGGCGCAGTCAGCCCCAGCATTTT.

The rearrangement uses TRBV30 and TRBJ1-2; 12 bases line up with TRBD1. This CDR3 has 15 amino acids. V shed 1 base and J 4 bases; nucleotides not matched to a gene: 4. From germline, CDR1 is GTSNPN and CDR2 SVGIG (reference sequence). In DNA form, the CDR3 reads TGTGCCTGGAGTGAAAGGGACAGGGGGCCCTATGGCTACACCTTC. Amino acid sequence: CAWSERDRGPYGYTF.

This chain links TRBV7-6 with TRBJ1-1; no reliable D call. V lost 5 bases and J 1 base, leaving 11 bases between the germline ends. This CDR3 contains 14 residues. Germline CDR1 SGHVS, CDR2 FNYEAQ. The CDR3 reads CASSPLGGNTEAFF. The CDR3 DNA follows: TGTGCCAGCAGCCCCTTGGGAGGGAACACTGAAGCTTTCTTT.

The rearrangement links TRBV7-9 to TRBJ1-2, with D possibly TRBD1 on 6 matching bases. Germline CDR1 SEHNR, CDR2 FQNEAQ (reference sequence). V lost 5 bases, J lost 4 bases, and 11 bases lay in between. This CDR3 has 13 residues. CDR3 protein: CASSLGQTYGYTF. The DNA for the CDR3 is TGTGCCAGCAGCCTAGGACAGACCTATGGCTACACCTTC.

This clone occurred once. The V and J genes are TRBV28 and TRBJ1-2; 9 positions match TRBD1. The CDR3 has 15 residues. The J segment lost 6 bases and the V segment lost 6 bases, leaving 11 bases of the junction unmatched. Per germline, CDR1 MDHEN and CDR2 SYDVKM. This CDR3 is CASSANARDRDGYTF. The CDR3 nucleotides are TGTGCCAGCAGCGCAAATGCCCGGGACAGGGATGGCTACACCTTC.

In its sample, this clone was seen once. The J gene is TRBJ2-5, the V gene TRBV2, with 7 bases aligning to TRBD1. The trim removed 6 bases at V and 4 bases at J, leaving 8 bases unmatched. The germline CDR1 and CDR2 sequences are SNHLY and FYNNEI. The CDR3 contains 14 residues. CDR3 DNA: TGTGCCAGCAGAGCAAGGGGGCCTAGAGAGACCCAGTACTTC. This encodes CASRARGPRETQYF.

This chain links TRBV2 with TRBJ2-2; a weak D match, TRBD2 (5 bases). V dropped 8 bases and J dropped 4 bases, with 8 bases sitting between them. The germline V gene encodes CDR1 SNHLY and CDR2 FYNNEI. This CDR3 contains 12 residues. The CDR3, as DNA: TGTGCCAGCGGGAGTACCACCGGGGAGCTGTTTTTT. Residues: CASGSTTGELFF. Based on the CDR3 plus reference TRBV2 and TRBJ2-2, the full variable domain is EPEVTQTPSHQVTQMGQEVILRCVPISNHLYFYWYRQILGQKVEFLVSFYNNEISEKSEIFDDQFSVERPDGSNFTLKIRSTKLEDSAMYFCASGSTTGELFFGEGSRLTVL.

V gene TRBV28 combines with J gene TRBJ2-3; D is possibly TRBD2 (6 bases). The CDR3 loop spans 15 amino acids. V was trimmed by 5 bases and J by 1 base, leaving 13 bases between them. Germline V gene lookup returns CDR1 MDHEN and CDR2 SYDVKM. This CDR3 reads CASSHFGTGTDTQYF. The CDR3 DNA reads as TGTGCCAGCAGTCATTTCGGGACTGGCACAGATACGCAGTATTTT.

The chain recombines TRBV10-1 with TRBJ2-1; D is ambiguous. The CDR3 has 15 residues. Germline CDR1 and CDR2: WNHNN and SYGVQD (reference sequence). Trimming removed 4 bases from V and 5 bases from J, with 15 bases in between. The CDR3 reads CASSGVRRSHNEQFF. The DNA of the CDR3 is TGCGCCAGCAGTGGAGTAAGGCGGAGCCACAATGAGCAGTTCTTC.

The chain links TRBV19 to TRBJ1-1; D is uncertain. From germline, CDR1 is LNHDA and CDR2 SQIVND (reference sequence). There are 14 residues in the CDR3. Deletions cut 1 base from V and 5 bases from J, with 11 bases between. CDR3 sequence: CASSIGQAKTEAFF. DNA for the CDR3: TGTGCCAGTAGTATAGGGCAGGCGAAGACTGAAGCTTTCTTT.

This clone was seen only once. The chain carries TRBV28 and TRBJ2-1, with D tentatively TRBD2 (5 bases). CDR1 and CDR2 (germline): MDHEN, SYDVKM. The CDR3 is made up of 14 amino acids. Deletions cut 10 bases from V and 7 bases from J, with 20 bases between. The CDR3 region is CATTPILGGNEQFF. CDR3 nucleotide sequence: TGTGCCACCACCCCCATACTGGGCGGGAATGAGCAGTTCTTC. The variable domain in full, completed from reference TRBV28 and TRBJ2-1, reads DVKVTQSSRYLVKRTGEKVFLECVQDMDHENMFWYRQDPGLGLRLIYFSYDVKMKEKGDIPEGYSVSREKKERFSLILESASTNQTSMYLCATTPILGGNEQFFGPGTRLTVL.

The chain uses TRBV11-2 and TRBJ1-1; tentative D call: TRBD1 (6 bases). CDR1 and CDR2 (germline): SGHAT, FQNNGV. The CDR3 runs 16 residues. V was trimmed by 2 bases and J by 3 bases, leaving 16 bases between them. DNA for the CDR3: TGTGCCAGCAGCTTATGGGTGAGGGGGTTCGACACTGAAGCTTTCTTT. This sequence encodes CASSLWVRGFDTEAFF.

The rearrangement joins TRBV2 to TRBJ2-7, with TRBD2 matching 8 bases. Germline V gene sequence: CDR1 SNHLY, CDR2 FYNNEI. J lost 6 bases, V lost 8 bases, and 12 bases had no gene match. There are 14 residues in the CDR3. CDR3 loop: CASGVGRAGLEQYF. The CDR3 nucleotides are TGTGCCAGCGGCGTCGGGAGGGCCGGTCTCGAGCAGTACTTC.

The CDR3 bases are TGCGCCAGCAGCTTGGGAGGGCAGGGACTAGCGGGAGGGCCCAGTTACAATGAGCAGTTCTTC. It encodes CASSLGGQGLAGGPSYNEQFF. The chain joins TRBV5-1 to TRBJ2-1, with 16 bases fitting TRBD2. The V segment lost 0 bases and the J segment 4 bases; nucleotides outside the gene matches: 13. Germline assignment: CDR1 SGHRS and CDR2 YFSETQ. The CDR3 runs to 21 residues.